This entry describes one T cell receptor beta chain. Its binding antigen is unknown. One base away there is no much larger clone; base qualities are not given. This sample was included in a study of blood T cell repertoires in COVID-19 (dated by TCRdb to between 2020 and 2021). Study-wide context: The collaborator samples originated in the United States, Italy and Spain and spanned the acute and convalescent phases of COVID-19. The prospective study material was composed of cDNA or gDNA derived from T cells, B-cell-depleted T cells, or PBMCs. Subjects who had been exposed to COVID-19, were actively infected with it, or had recovered from it provided the deeply sampled blood TCRbeta repertoires that made up the dataset. The repertoires were released in a freely available public database intended as a resource for research on the immune response to SARS-CoV-2. Samples were obtained from the ongoing ImmuneRACE study (first 160 participants) and from some 1,300 subjects provided by 6 global collaborators. Sample metadata almost always included a de-identified subject ID, COVID-19 status, age in years and sex. HLA class I and class II types, where available, came from metadata supplied by the sample provider rather than from assay-based typing.

The full study reports these points: Clinical and demographic metadata were provided uncurated, with the amount varying by source and participant.

TCRbeta CDR3 regions were amplified from genomic DNA by means of the immunoSEQ Assay, a bias-controlled multiplex PCR. On the study's bioinformatics: Within the assay, amplification of reference gene primers was used to estimate how many nucleated cells each sample contained. To quantify the absolute abundance of each unique TCRbeta CDR3 rearrangement, sequence reads were collapsed and filtered. Productive Simpson clonality was computed per sample as the square root of Simpson's diversity index over productive rearrangements. The clones in this table, taken by TCRdb from immuneACCESS, are in-frame only. Not every clone is retained; where verified, under half of the shortfall comes from an unresolved V gene, and the cause of the rest is unknown. The V and J calls and clone size were taken over from that table, and D and trimming were inferred from the DNA. In all, the sample holds fewer than 75,000 clones, and approximately 89% of those were seen once. 6.9% of the sample belongs to the ten largest clones.

For CDR1 and CDR2, the germline V gene (reference sequence) lists LGHDT and YNNKEL. The CDR3 starts with the cysteine, ends with the phenylalanine, and has 15 residues. Only CDR3 DNA is held: 45 bases, read in frame from base 1. Trimming costs V 4 bases and J 2 bases, and their ends lie 11 bases apart. Each collaborating institution followed its own protocols to collect whole blood in K2EDTA tubes. For TCRbeta analysis, collaborator samples were shipped as frozen whole blood, as isolated PBMCs, or as DNA extracted from either sample type. The rearranged chain carries TRBV3-1 (or the pseudogene TRBV3-2) and TRBJ2-2, with a tentative D gene TRBD1 over 6 matching bases. Material for sequencing was peripheral blood. The TCR comes from a man in his sixties with active or convalescent COVID-19. The CDR3 is CASSPRTANTGELFF. In nucleotides, the sequence is TGTGCCAGCAGCCCGCGGACAGCCAACACCGGGGAGCTGTTTTTT.